The TCR beta chain described here comes from a study of T-cell memory formation after mild COVID-19 (dated by TCRdb to the early 2020s). For context, the study as a whole: TCR sequence clusters from the two donors were largely donor specific. T-cell clones expanding and contracting after mild COVID-19 in a couple of donors were tracked by longitudinal TCRalpha and TCRbeta repertoire sequencing. Two young, previously healthy adult volunteers made up the cohort, one male and one female.

The paper as a whole reports these results and caveats: From day 15 to 85, contracting clones showed balanced CD4/CD8 phenotypes, whereas a second wave of clones that expanded from day 15 to 37 leaned towards CD4+. The second-wave clones that peaked on day 37 were not confirmed to be SARS-CoV-2 specific. Contracting CD4+ clones turned up mainly in the CM and EM memory subsets, whereas EMRA was where CD8+ clones were enriched. Only a couple of mild cases were covered in the study, and larger cohorts including severe cases with pre-infection samples were considered necessary. Some responding clones were found in pre-infection memory, which suggests that pre-existing cross-reactive memory T cells took part in the SARS-CoV-2 response.

The sequencer was an Illumina NovaSeq 6000. cDNA libraries for TCRalpha and TCRbeta were prepared by 5'RACE using constant-segment primers, with sample barcodes and unique molecular identifiers added. RNA was extracted from every sample with Trizol reagent. Library amplification was performed in two PCR steps, and a second sample barcode and Illumina TruSeq adapters were introduced in the second step. The libraries were sequenced on an Illumina NovaSeq using 2 x 150 bp paired-end reads. The paper's data handling went like this. With migec v1.2.7, reads were demultiplexed and then collapsed into UMI-guided consensus sequences. Using mixcr v2.1.11, UMI consensuses were aligned to TRA and TRB V and J templates and then assembled into clonotypes. Expanded or contracted clonotypes were those called significant by both edgeR and NoisET, with noise models trained on biological replicates. edgeR calls used a false discovery rate-adjusted p below 0.01 and a log2 fold-change threshold of 1. PCA with hierarchical clustering of max-normalized trajectories of the 1000 most abundant clonotypes was used as exploratory dynamics analysis. Separately sequenced CD4+ and CD8+ repertoires were used to assign the CD4 or CD8 phenotype of responding clones. TCRdb ran its own pipeline on the public reads, namely fastp trimming at Q25 and MiXCR clone calling, and kept in-frame beta chains. CDR3 protein duplicates are merged, each entry listing the most common genes and DNA. TCRdb's processing, not the authors', yielded these V and J calls. The sample includes about 13,000 distinct CDR3 sequences, with 15% to 20% observed a single time. Less than 75% of the sample lies in the top ten.

Ficoll-Paque density gradient centrifugation was the method used to isolate PBMCs. On this clonotype itself: Its antigen is still unknown. No base-level quality is on record; no much larger clone is a single base apart.

For CDR1 and CDR2, the germline V gene lists SGHRS and YFSETQ. The CDR3 measures 16 amino acids from cysteine to phenylalanine. This entry keeps only the CDR3 DNA: 48 bases, framed from base 1. V ends up 3 bases short and J 1 base short, with an unmatched junction base count of 3. The sequencing input was PBMCs or a T cell subset sorted from them (not recorded which). This TCR was sampled from a man aged 18-30 years who had mild COVID-19 (a few samples of this study predate the infection). The sample titles of this study are shuffled in the database, so cell type and time point are left out; the donor was told from shared clones. The chain is made from TRBV5-1 and TRBJ2-5; 13 central bases correspond to TRBD2. CDR3 sequence: CASSSGLAGIQETQYF. The nucleotides read TGCGCCAGCAGCTCGGGACTAGCGGGGATCCAAGAGACCCAGTACTTC.